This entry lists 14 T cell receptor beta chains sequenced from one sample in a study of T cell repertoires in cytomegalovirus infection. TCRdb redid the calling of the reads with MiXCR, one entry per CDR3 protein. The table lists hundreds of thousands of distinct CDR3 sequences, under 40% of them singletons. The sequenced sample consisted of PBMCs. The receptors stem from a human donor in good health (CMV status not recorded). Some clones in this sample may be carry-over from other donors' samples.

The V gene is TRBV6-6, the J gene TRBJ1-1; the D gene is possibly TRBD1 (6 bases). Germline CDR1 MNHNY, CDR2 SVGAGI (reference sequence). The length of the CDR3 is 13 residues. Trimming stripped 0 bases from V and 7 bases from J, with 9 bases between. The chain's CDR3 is CASSYSGTSEAFF. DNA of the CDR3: TGTGCCAGCAGTTACTCCGGGACAAGTGAAGCTTTCTTT.

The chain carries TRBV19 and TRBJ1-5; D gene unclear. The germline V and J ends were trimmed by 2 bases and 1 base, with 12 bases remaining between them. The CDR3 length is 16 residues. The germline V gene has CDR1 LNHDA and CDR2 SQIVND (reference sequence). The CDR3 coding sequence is TGTGCCAGTAGTATAAGTCTGAGCGGGAGCAATCAGCCCCAGCATTTT. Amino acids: CASSISLSGSNQPQHF.

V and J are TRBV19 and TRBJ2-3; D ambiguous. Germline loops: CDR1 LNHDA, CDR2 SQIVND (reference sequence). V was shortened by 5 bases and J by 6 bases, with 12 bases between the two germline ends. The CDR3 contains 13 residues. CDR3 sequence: CASSSVPRDTQYF. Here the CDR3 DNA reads TGTGCCAGTAGTTCGGTTCCTCGGGATACGCAGTATTTT.

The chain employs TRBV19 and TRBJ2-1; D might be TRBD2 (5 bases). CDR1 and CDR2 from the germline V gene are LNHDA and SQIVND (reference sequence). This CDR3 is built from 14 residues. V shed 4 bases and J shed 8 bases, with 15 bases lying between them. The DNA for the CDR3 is TGTGCCAGTAGTACCTACGTGAGGGATGATGAGCAGTTCTTC. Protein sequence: CASSTYVRDDEQFF. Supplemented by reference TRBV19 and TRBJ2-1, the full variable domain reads DGGITQSPKYLFRKEGQNVTLSCEQNLNHDAMYWYRQDPGQGLRLIYYSQIVNDFQKGDIAEGYSVSREKKESFPLTVTSAQKNPTAFYLCASSTYVRDDEQFFGPGTRLTVL.

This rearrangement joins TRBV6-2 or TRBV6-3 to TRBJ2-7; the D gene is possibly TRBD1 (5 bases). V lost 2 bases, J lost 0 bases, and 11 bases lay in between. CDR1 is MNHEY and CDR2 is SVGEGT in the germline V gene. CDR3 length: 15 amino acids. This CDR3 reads CASSYAGKASYEQYF. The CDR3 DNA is TGTGCCAGCAGTTACGCAGGGAAGGCCTCCTACGAGCAGTACTTC.

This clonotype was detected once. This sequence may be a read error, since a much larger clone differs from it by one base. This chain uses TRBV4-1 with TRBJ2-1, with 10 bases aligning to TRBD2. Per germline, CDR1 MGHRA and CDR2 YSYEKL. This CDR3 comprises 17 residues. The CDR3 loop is CARSQDKAGGPGNEQFF. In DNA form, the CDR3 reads TGCGCCCGCAGCCAAGATAAAGCGGGGGGGCCGGGGAATGAGCAGTTCTTC.

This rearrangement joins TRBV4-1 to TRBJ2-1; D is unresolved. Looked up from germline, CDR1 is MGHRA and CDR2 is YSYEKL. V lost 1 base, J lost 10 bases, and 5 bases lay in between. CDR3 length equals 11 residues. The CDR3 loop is CASSQGREQFF. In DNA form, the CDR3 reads TGCGCCAGCAGCCAAGGCAGGGAGCAGTTCTTC.

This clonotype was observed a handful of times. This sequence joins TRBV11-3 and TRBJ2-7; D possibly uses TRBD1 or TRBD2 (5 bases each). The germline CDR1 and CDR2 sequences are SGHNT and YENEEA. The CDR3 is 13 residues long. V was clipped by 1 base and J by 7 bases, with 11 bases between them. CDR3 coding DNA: TGTGCCAGCAGCTTAGCCGCTGAGGGGGAGCAGTACTTC. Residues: CASSLAAEGEQYF.

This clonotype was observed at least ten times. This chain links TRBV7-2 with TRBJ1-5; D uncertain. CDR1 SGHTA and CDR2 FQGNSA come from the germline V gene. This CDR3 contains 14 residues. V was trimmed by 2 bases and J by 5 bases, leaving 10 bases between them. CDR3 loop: CASSLIKSDQPQHF. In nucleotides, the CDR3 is TGTGCCAGCAGCTTAATCAAGTCTGATCAGCCCCAGCATTTT.

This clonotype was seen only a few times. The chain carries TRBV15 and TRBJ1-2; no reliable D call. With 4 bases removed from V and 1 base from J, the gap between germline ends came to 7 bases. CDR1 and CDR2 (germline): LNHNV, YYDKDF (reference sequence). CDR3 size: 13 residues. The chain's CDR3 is CATSTGINYGYTF. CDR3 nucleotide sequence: TGTGCCACCAGCACGGGGATTAACTATGGCTACACCTTC.

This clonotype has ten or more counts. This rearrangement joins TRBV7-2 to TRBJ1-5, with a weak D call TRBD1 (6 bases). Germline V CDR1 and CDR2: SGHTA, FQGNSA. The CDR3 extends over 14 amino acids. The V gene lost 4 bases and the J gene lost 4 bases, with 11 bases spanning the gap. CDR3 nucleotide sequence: TGTGCCAGCAGCTCCAGGGGTTGGAATCAGCCCCAGCATTTT. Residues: CASSSRGWNQPQHF.

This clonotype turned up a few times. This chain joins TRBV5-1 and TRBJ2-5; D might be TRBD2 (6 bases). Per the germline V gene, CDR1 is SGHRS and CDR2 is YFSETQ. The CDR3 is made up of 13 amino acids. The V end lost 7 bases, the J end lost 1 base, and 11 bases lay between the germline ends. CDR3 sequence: CASSRDFQETQYF. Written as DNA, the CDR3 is TGCGCCAGCTCCCGGGACTTCCAAGAGACCCAGTACTTC.

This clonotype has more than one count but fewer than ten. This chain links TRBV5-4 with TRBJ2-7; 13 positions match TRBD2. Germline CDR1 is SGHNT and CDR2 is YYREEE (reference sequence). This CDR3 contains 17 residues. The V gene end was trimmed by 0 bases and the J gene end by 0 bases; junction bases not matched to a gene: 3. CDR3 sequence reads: CASSLGLAGGISYEQYF. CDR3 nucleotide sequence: TGTGCCAGCAGCTTGGGACTAGCGGGGGGAATCTCCTACGAGCAGTACTTC. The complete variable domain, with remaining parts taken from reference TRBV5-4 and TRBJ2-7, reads ETGVTQSPTHLIKTRGQQVTLRCSSQSGHNTVSWYQQALGQGPQFIFQYYREEENGRGNFPPRFSGLQFPNYSSELNVNALELDDSALYLCASSLGLAGGISYEQYFGPGTRLTVT.

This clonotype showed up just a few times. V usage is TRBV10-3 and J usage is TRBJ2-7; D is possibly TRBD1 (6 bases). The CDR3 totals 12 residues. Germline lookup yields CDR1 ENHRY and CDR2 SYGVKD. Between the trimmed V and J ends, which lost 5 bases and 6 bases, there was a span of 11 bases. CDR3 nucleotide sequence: TGTGCCATCAGTCCCGCAGGGGTCGAGCAGTACTTC. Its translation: CAISPAGVEQYF.